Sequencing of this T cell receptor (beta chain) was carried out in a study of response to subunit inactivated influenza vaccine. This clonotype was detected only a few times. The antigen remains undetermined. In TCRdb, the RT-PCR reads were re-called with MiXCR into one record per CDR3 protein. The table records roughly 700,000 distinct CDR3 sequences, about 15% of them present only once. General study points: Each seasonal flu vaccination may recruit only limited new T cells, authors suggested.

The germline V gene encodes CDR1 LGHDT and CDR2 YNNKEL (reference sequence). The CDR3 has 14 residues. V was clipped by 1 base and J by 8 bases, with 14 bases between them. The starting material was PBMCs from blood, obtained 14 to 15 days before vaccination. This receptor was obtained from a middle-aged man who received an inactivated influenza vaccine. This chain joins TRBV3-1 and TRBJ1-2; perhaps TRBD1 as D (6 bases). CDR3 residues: CASSQGGQGDGYTF. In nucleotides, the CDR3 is TGTGCCAGCAGCCAAGGGGGACAAGGAGACGGCTACACCTTC.